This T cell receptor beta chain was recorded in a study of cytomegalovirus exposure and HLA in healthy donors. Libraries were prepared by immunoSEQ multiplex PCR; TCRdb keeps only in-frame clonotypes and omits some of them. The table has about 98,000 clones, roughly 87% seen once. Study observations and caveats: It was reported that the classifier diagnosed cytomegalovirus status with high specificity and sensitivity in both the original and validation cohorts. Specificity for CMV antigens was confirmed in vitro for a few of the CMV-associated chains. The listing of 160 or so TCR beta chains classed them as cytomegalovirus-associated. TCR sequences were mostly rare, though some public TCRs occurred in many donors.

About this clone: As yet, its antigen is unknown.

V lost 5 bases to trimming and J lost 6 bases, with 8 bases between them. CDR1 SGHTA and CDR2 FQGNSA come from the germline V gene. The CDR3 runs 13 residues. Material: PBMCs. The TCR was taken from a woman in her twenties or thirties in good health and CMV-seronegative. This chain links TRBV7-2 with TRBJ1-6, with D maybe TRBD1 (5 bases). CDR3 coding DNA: TGTGCCAGCAGCCCGACAGCTAATTCACCCCTCCACTTT. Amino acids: CASSPTANSPLHF.